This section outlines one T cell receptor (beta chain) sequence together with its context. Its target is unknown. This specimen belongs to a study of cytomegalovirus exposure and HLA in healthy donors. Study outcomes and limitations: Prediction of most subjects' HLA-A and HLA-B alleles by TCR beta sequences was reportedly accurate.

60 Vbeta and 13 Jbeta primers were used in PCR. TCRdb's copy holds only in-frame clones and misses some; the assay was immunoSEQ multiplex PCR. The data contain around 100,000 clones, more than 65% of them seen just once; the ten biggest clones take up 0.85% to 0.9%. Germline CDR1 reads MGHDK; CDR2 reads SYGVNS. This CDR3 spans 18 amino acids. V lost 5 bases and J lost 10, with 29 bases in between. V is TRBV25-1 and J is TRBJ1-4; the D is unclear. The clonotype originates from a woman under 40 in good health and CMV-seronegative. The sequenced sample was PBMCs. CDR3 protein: CASSSPETGMLDMGKLFF. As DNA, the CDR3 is TGTGCCAGCAGTTCCCCTGAGACCGGGATGCTAGATATGGGAAAACTGTTTTTT.